A single sample is the source of the 31 T cell receptor beta chains below, sequenced in a study of regulatory T cells in long-lasting Graves disease. Documented time point: newly diagnosed GD, antithyroid drugs for less than 3 months. PBMC-derived RNA was used for the TCR library. Libraries of TCR beta came from iRepertoire HTBI primers plus Arm-PCR of CDR3 regions. TCRdb recomputed calls from the multiplex PCR reads with MiXCR, one row per CDR3 protein. The table has 510,000 or so distinct CDR3 sequences, more than 10% seen once. The data were also submitted as part of a second study, on T cells in Graves' hyperthyroidism and ophthalmopathy.

The sequencing used peripheral blood mononuclear cells (PBMCs), collected at new diagnosis, from a patient treated with antithyroid drugs. The receptors shown here come from a young woman with Graves disease.

In its sample, this clonotype was seen many times. The genes are TRBV27 and TRBJ2-5; 7 positions agree with TRBD1. The germline V gene has CDR1 MNHEY and CDR2 SMNVEV (reference sequence). V lost 2 bases and J lost 4; bases outside the gene matches: 13. CDR3 length: 17 amino acids. The CDR3 sequence is CASSLGPGGIAGETQYF. The CDR3 coding sequence is TGTGCCAGCAGTTTAGGCCCAGGGGGTATCGCAGGAGAGACCCAGTACTTC.

As to this clonotype: This may be a read error: a much more frequent sequence differs by one nucleotide. The V call is TRBV28, the J call TRBJ1-2; unclear D gene. The CDR3 is 13 amino acids. Germline values: CDR1 MDHEN, CDR2 SYDVKM. The CDR3 DNA sequence: TGTGCCAGCAGAGACCCGGGAAGCTATGGCCACACCTTC. This translates into CASRDPGSYGHTF.

This clonotype was observed many times. The rearrangement links TRBV20-1 to TRBJ2-7, with 8 bases identical to TRBD1. The V gene end was trimmed by 5 bases and the J gene end by 6 bases; junction bases not matched to a gene: 3. The CDR3 runs to 11 residues. Germline V gene lookup returns CDR1 DFQATT and CDR2 SNEGSKA (reference sequence). The CDR3: CSAWTGIEQYF. CDR3 bases: TGCAGTGCTTGGACAGGGATCGAGCAGTACTTC.

This clonotype has at least ten counts. The rearrangement links TRBV3-1 to TRBJ2-1; D remains unclear. The CDR3 covers 15 residues. CDR1 LGHDT and CDR2 YNNKEL come from the germline V gene (reference sequence). V gave up 0 bases and J gave up 6 bases, with 12 bases separating them. CDR3 in amino acids: CASSQDPGTGNEQFF. The CDR3 bases are TGTGCCAGCAGCCAAGACCCAGGTACGGGCAATGAGCAGTTCTTC.

This clonotype was observed at least ten times. This chain uses TRBV5-6 with TRBJ2-5; D call uncertain. V shed 4 bases and J shed 3 bases, with 10 bases lying between them. Germline V gene data show CDR1 as SGHDT and CDR2 as YYEEEE. The CDR3 is 13 amino acids. The CDR3 nucleotides are TGTGCCAGCAGCAGCGACACTGAAGAGACCCAGTACTTC. Protein sequence: CASSSDTEETQYF.

Many counts were recorded for this clonotype. The genes are TRBV27 and TRBJ2-1; D is uncertain. Looked up from germline, CDR1 is MNHEY and CDR2 is SMNVEV (reference sequence). The CDR3 runs to 13 residues. V was trimmed by 6 bases and J by 1 base, leaving 7 bases between them. CDR3 sequence (DNA): TGTGCCAGCAGATTGTTTTCCTACAATGAGCAGTTCTTC. Translation: CASRLFSYNEQFF.

This clonotype has only one observation. The gene calls are TRBV30 and TRBJ2-5, with 12 bases matching TRBD2. The J call may be wrong; the DNA end is better matched by TRBJ2-1. The V gene's germline CDR1 is GTSNPN and CDR2 SVGIG (reference sequence). This CDR3 is 14 amino acids long. The CDR3 sequence: CAWSVGLAGGGQFF. The CDR3 nucleotides read TGTGCCTGGAGTGTGGGGCTAGCGGGAGGGGGGCAGTTCTTC.

This clonotype has ten or more counts. The rearrangement uses TRBV13 and TRBJ1-1; no reliable D call. This CDR3 is 15 amino acids long. Germline loops: CDR1 PRHDT, CDR2 FYEKMQ (reference sequence). V lost 6 bases to trimming and J lost 3 bases, with 17 bases between them. The CDR3, as DNA: TGTGCCAGCAGAAAAAAAGGAGCGAGGTACACTGAAGCTTTCTTT. Translation gives CASRKKGARYTEAFF.

The chain employs TRBV20-1 and TRBJ2-1; tentatively, D is TRBD2 (5 bases). V was pared by 3 bases and J by 2 bases, with 8 bases between. The CDR3 contains 13 residues. From germline, CDR1 is DFQATT and CDR2 SNEGSKA (reference sequence). CDR3 residues: CSARSGTYNEQFF. CDR3 sequence (DNA): TGCAGTGCTAGGAGCGGAACCTACAATGAGCAGTTCTTC.

DNA of the CDR3: TGCAGTGCTATGGGCCTTCCTTACAATGAGCAGTTCTTC. Its translation: CSAMGLPYNEQFF. This rearrangement joins TRBV20-1 to TRBJ2-1; D remains ambiguous. CDR1 is DFQATT and CDR2 is SNEGSKA in the germline V gene (reference sequence). The CDR3 runs to 13 residues. The V end was cut by 4 bases, the J end by 4 bases, with 11 bases between.

This clonotype has a count of ten or more. The rearrangement links TRBV12-3 or TRBV12-4 to TRBJ1-5; 8 bases align to TRBD1. V was pared by 7 bases and J by 0 bases, with 8 bases of the junction left unmatched. The CDR3 runs to 16 residues. The chain's CDR3 is CASKRQGTNSNQPQHF. The CDR3, as DNA: TGTGCCAGCAAGAGACAGGGGACGAATAGCAATCAGCCCCAGCATTTT.

This clonotype was seen more than once but under ten times. The chain recombines TRBV20-1 with TRBJ2-7; D call uncertain. This CDR3 has 12 residues. V gave up 3 bases and J gave up 4 bases, with 10 bases separating them. CDR1 is DFQATT, CDR2 SNEGSKA, per germline (reference sequence). The chain's CDR3 is CSASAYRYEQYF. Written as DNA, the CDR3 is TGCAGTGCTAGTGCTTACCGGTACGAGCAGTACTTC.

This clonotype appeared many times. The chain recombines TRBV2 with TRBJ1-2; D remains unclear. Trimming took 5 bases from V and 5 from J, leaving 18 bases between them. Germline V gives CDR1 SNHLY, CDR2 FYNNEI. There are 15 residues in the CDR3. CDR3 protein: CASSTGGALGYGYTF. The DNA of the CDR3 is TGTGCCAGCAGTACCGGTGGCGCCTTAGGATATGGCTACACCTTC.

A word on this clonotype: One end of the junction is discordant with germline, which a read error may explain. V usage is TRBV12-3 or TRBV12-4 and J usage is TRBJ2-7; D remains ambiguous. The length of the CDR3 is 15 residues. The CDR3 here is CASSLVWSEAYEQYF. Written as DNA, the CDR3 is TGTGCCAGCAGCTTAGTTTGGTCAGAGGCCTACGAGCAGTACTTC.

This clonotype was observed many times. The gene calls are TRBV27 and TRBJ2-1, with D perhaps assigned TRBD1 or TRBD2 (5 bases each). The CDR3 consists of 15 residues. CDR1 is MNHEY, CDR2 SMNVEV, per germline (reference sequence). Trimming pared 3 bases from V and 7 bases from J, leaving 16 bases between. As DNA, the CDR3 is TGTGCCAGCAGTTTTAGGGGAGAGGGAAGGAATGAGCAGTTCTTC. It specifies CASSFRGEGRNEQFF.

This clonotype has at least ten counts. The rearrangement uses TRBV7-8 and TRBJ2-2; D gene ambiguous. The CDR3 runs 15 residues. Germline assignment: CDR1 SGHVS and CDR2 FQNEAQ. The germline V and J ends were trimmed by 7 bases and 1 base, with 13 bases remaining between them. The CDR3 loop is CASTVEGENTGELFF. CDR3 nucleotide sequence: TGTGCCAGCACCGTAGAAGGCGAGAACACCGGGGAGCTGTTTTTT.

The chain links TRBV7-9 to TRBJ2-1, with D possibly TRBD2 on 6 matching bases. Looked up from germline, CDR1 is SEHNR and CDR2 is FQNEAQ (reference sequence). The V end was cut by 1 base, the J end by 5 bases, with 12 bases between. The CDR3 consists of 15 residues. The CDR3 region has the DNA TGTGCCAGCAGCTTAGGACTAGGCGCTCACAATGAGCAGTTCTTC. Translation gives CASSLGLGAHNEQFF.

The table lists this clonotype with many counts. The rearrangement joins TRBV6-2 or TRBV6-3 to TRBJ2-7, with a possible D match to TRBD2 (5 bases). The CDR3 runs 14 residues. V dropped 6 bases and J dropped 6 bases, with 18 bases sitting between them. Germline CDR1 is MNHEY and CDR2 is SVGEGT. The DNA for the CDR3 is TGTGCCAGCAGGCCAACCGTTACTAGGACCGAGCAGTACTTC. Its protein is CASRPTVTRTEQYF.

This clonotype was observed at least ten times. The gene calls are TRBV9 and TRBJ1-2; D ambiguous. Trimming took off 3 bases at V and 0 bases at J, with 12 bases between the two ends. The CDR3 spans 15 residues. The germline gives CDR1 SGDLS, CDR2 YYNGEE. CDR3 nucleotides: TGTGCCAGCAGCGCCTCGGACGGAGCTAACTATGGCTACACCTTC. Translating gives CASSASDGANYGYTF.

A note on this clonotype: Just one base apart from a much larger clone, this may be a read error. The chain links TRBV11-1 to TRBJ2-1, with D perhaps matching TRBD1 (5 bases). The CDR3 has 15 residues. Per the germline V gene, CDR1 is SGHAT and CDR2 is FQDESV (reference sequence). The CDR3 nucleotides read TGTGCCAGCAGCTCCCGACAGACCTCCTACAATGAGCAGGTCTTC. This gives the protein CASSSRQTSYNEQVF.

The rearrangement joins TRBV27 to TRBJ1-2; 7 nucleotides match TRBD1. The germline V gene encodes CDR1 MNHEY and CDR2 SMNVEV (reference sequence). J was trimmed by 4 bases and V by 0 bases; bases with no gene match: 11. The CDR3 has 17 amino acids. DNA of the CDR3: TGTGCCAGCAGTTTATCTGGGACAGCCGATCGTCCCTATGGCTACACCTTC. This translates into CASSLSGTADRPYGYTF.

This clonotype was seen a handful of times. The chain links TRBV5-8 to TRBJ1-1; possible D gene TRBD1, 6 bases. The CDR3 spans 15 residues. Trimming took 1 base from V and 1 from J, leaving 11 bases between them. Germline CDR1 and CDR2: SGHTS and YDEGEE. Here the CDR3 reads CASSLRRGANTEAFF. The CDR3 DNA sequence: TGTGCCAGCAGCTTGCGGCGGGGGGCGAACACTGAAGCTTTCTTT.

The chain recombines TRBV11-2 with TRBJ2-7; tentative D call: TRBD1 (7 bases). Per the germline V gene, CDR1 is SGHAT and CDR2 is FQNNGV. Between the trimmed V and J ends, which lost 7 bases and 0 bases, there was a span of 19 bases. The CDR3 totals 16 residues. DNA for the CDR3: TGTGCCAGCAATGACGCCAGCAGGGGGGACTCCTACGAGCAGTACTTC. Protein product: CASNDASRGDSYEQYF.

This sequence joins TRBV3-1 and TRBJ1-2, with 7 bases identical to TRBD1. This CDR3 is 16 amino acids long. V was clipped by 1 base and J by 6 bases; unmatched bases: 11. Germline V gene sequence: CDR1 LGHDT, CDR2 YNNKEL (reference sequence). The CDR3 sequence is CASSQALTGAVNGYTF. CDR3 DNA: TGTGCCAGCAGCCAAGCTCTTACAGGGGCAGTGAATGGCTACACCTTC. Drawing the rest from reference TRBV3-1 and TRBJ1-2, the complete variable domain is DTAVSQTPKYLVTQMGNDKSIKCEQNLGHDTMYWYKQDSKKFLKIMFSYNNKELIINETVPNRFSPKSPDKAHLNLHINSLELGDSAVYFCASSQALTGAVNGYTFGSGTRLTVV.

This clonotype has at least ten counts. The V and J genes are TRBV27 and TRBJ2-1, with 7 bases aligning to TRBD2. The CDR3 consists of 17 residues. The junction had 6 bases not matched to a gene; V was cut back by 1 base and J by 0 bases. In germline, CDR1 is MNHEY, CDR2 SMNVEV (reference sequence). The DNA for the CDR3 is TGTGCCAGCAGTTTATATTGGGGGGGGAGCTCCTACAATGAGCAGTTCTTC. Encoded protein: CASSLYWGGSSYNEQFF.

This clonotype was recorded many times. The J gene is TRBJ1-2, the V gene TRBV7-2; no definite D call. The CDR3 has 14 residues. The germline CDR1 and CDR2 sequences are SGHTA and FQGNSA. The V gene lost 2 bases and the J gene lost 2 bases, with 9 bases spanning the gap. Here the CDR3 DNA reads TGTGCCAGCAGCTTATATCGCACCAACTATGGCTACACCTTC. Its protein is CASSLYRTNYGYTF.

This clonotype was observed at least ten times. The genes are TRBV6-1 and TRBJ2-7, with a possible D match to TRBD2 (5 bases). Trimming took 7 bases from V and 6 from J, leaving 19 bases between them. Germline lookup yields CDR1 MNHNS and CDR2 SASEGT. The CDR3 runs to 14 residues. In DNA, the CDR3 is TGTGCCAGCAAGCCTAGCAGACGAGAAGGCGAGCAGTACTTC. Its protein product is CASKPSRREGEQYF.

Ten or more counts support this clonotype. This sequence joins TRBV5-1 and TRBJ2-3; possible D gene TRBD2, 5 bases. Germline assignment: CDR1 SGHRS and CDR2 YFSETQ. V lost 7 bases, J lost 5 bases, and 11 bases lay in between. The CDR3 sequence is 12 residues long. The CDR3 region is CASGVEGDTQYF. As DNA, the CDR3 is TGCGCCAGCGGCGTTGAGGGAGATACGCAGTATTTT.

In its sample, this clonotype was seen many times. This chain joins TRBV29-1 and TRBJ2-7, with D hard to call. The CDR3 covers 11 residues. Trimming took 6 bases from V and 5 from J, leaving 11 bases between them. Germline CDR1 and CDR2: SQVTM and ANQGSEA. The CDR3 loop is CSVAKAHEQYF. The CDR3, as DNA: TGCAGCGTGGCCAAGGCACACGAGCAGTACTTC.

The table lists this clonotype with many counts. The V and J genes are TRBV18 and TRBJ1-5, with D perhaps matching TRBD1 (6 bases). There are 16 residues in the CDR3. The germline CDR1 and CDR2 sequences are KGHSH and LQKENI. Trimming took 3 bases from V and 9 from J, leaving 21 bases between them. The CDR3: CASSPDRSLTARPQHF. CDR3 sequence (DNA): TGTGCCAGCTCACCGGACAGATCTTTAACTGCTAGGCCCCAGCATTTT. Looking up the rest from reference TRBV18 and TRBJ1-5 gives the full variable domain: NAGVMQNPRHLVRRRGQEARLRCSPMKGHSHVYWYRQLPEEGLKFMVYLQKENIIDESGMPKERFSAEFPKEGPSILRIQQVVRGDSAAYFCASSPDRSLTARPQHFGDGTRLSIL.

Concerning this clonotype itself: A much larger clone sits a single nucleotide away, making a read error possible. The chain recombines TRBV4-1 with TRBJ2-7; 12 bases are shared with TRBD2. The germline V gene encodes CDR1 MGHRA and CDR2 YSYEKL. CDR3 size: 17 residues. The chain's CDR3 is CDSSLRTDRTSGEEQYF. The CDR3 DNA reads as TGCGACAGCAGCCTCAGGACAGATCGGACTAGCGGGGAGGAGCAGTACTTC.